The clone carrying this T cell receptor (beta chain) was detected a few times. Antigen unknown. These data are taken from a study of CD8 T cells in ankylosing spondylitis. Germline V gene lookup returns CDR1 SGHRS and CDR2 YFSETQ. This CDR3 is 18 amino acids long. V lost 2 bases to trimming and J lost 2 bases; unmatched junction nucleotides: 10. Quantitative 5'-RACE with molecular barcodes generated TCR beta libraries. TCRdb analysed the 5' RACE reads with MiXCR anew, one entry per CDR3 protein. The repertoire holds roughly 470,000 distinct CDR3 sequences, with approximately 26% as singletons. Overall study results and limits: Peripheral blood held disease-linked clones only at relatively low frequency, and these were CD8+. Ankylosing spondylitis blood seemed to carry a telltale TCR beta motif made of under 10 highly homologous variants.

This TCR was recovered from a male donor with ankylosing spondylitis. Sequencing was performed on blood, either unsorted or a sorted T cell fraction (not recorded which). This chain connects TRBV5-1 to TRBJ1-5, with 10 bases matching TRBD1. The CDR3 DNA reads as TGCGCCAGCAGCTTTCCGGGACAGGGGATATGGGGCAATCAGCCCCAGCATTTT. Translation gives CASSFPGQGIWGNQPQHF.